This T cell receptor beta chain appears in the sequencing data of a study of blood T cell repertoires in COVID-19. V shed 4 bases and J shed 3 bases, with 15 bases lying between them. From germline, CDR1 is SNHLY and CDR2 FYNNEI. The CDR3 runs 15 residues. Original processing methods: Estimated nucleated cell counts came from reference gene primer amplification. The assay was immunoSEQ multiplex PCR, and TCRdb's table has in-frame clones only and misses some. The V and J calls and the clone size are those of that table, but D and trimming were determined from the DNA. Of about 380,000 clones listed, 85% to 90% are singletons. Cohort 3 recovery required two negative PCRs, clearance, or symptom resolution.

The sample taken for sequencing was PBMCs or T cells enriched from blood (not recorded which). The TCR was taken from a woman aged 18-35 years who had recovered from COVID-19. The V and J genes are TRBV2 and TRBJ1-2; D gene uncertain. CDR3 protein: CASSVSSITDYGYTF. CDR3 bases: TGTGCCAGCAGTGTTAGCTCAATAACGGACTATGGCTACACCTTC.